This T cell receptor (beta chain) originates from a study of blood T cell repertoires in COVID-19. Study in general: Sites across the United States, Italy and Spain contributed samples from acute and convalescent COVID-19. T cells, B-cell-depleted T cells, or PBMCs provided the cDNA or gDNA that served as material.

Study processing details: Reference gene primers were amplified, and this amplification served to estimate nucleated cell counts. Assay used: immunoSEQ multiplex PCR; TCRdb lists only in-frame clones, some missing. V, J and clone size were drawn from that table, and D and trimming were deduced from the DNA. In the table there are fewer than 95,000 clones, 89% of which are singletons. CDR1 SGHRS and CDR2 YFSETQ come from the germline V gene. The CDR3 totals 14 residues. V was cut by 4 bases and J by 4 bases, with 14 bases left in between. The receptor comes from a man aged 50-59 years with acute or convalescent COVID-19. This chain joins TRBV5-1 and TRBJ1-2; D might be TRBD1 (6 bases). The sequenced sample consisted of peripheral blood. In DNA form, the CDR3 reads TGCGCCAGCAGCGCCAGGGGTGGTAGCTATGGCTACACCTTC. Translated, it gives CASSARGGSYGYTF.